The 25 T cell receptor beta chains below come from one sample, sequenced in a study of Graves' ophthalmopathy and Graves' hyperthyroidism. From RNA, the CDR3 regions of TCR beta chains were amplified and sequenced. RT-PCR with HTBI primers came first, then second-round multiplex PCR. TCRdb itself ran the multiplex PCR reads through MiXCR, one entry per CDR3 protein. The data show over a million distinct CDR3 sequences, 35% to 40% seen once. Sequences were obtained from peripheral blood or thyroid tissue (not recorded which). The receptors derive from an adult man with Graves' hyperthyroidism.

This clonotype has a handful of counts. The chain combines TRBV12-3 or TRBV12-4 with TRBJ2-2; D perhaps matches TRBD2 (6 bases). Trimming took 6 bases from V and 5 from J, leaving 13 bases between them. The CDR3 has 14 amino acids. The CDR3 is CASRSSARTGELFF. Here the CDR3 DNA reads TGTGCCAGCAGATCTAGCGCGAGGACCGGGGAGCTGTTTTTT.

Of note for this clonotype: This clone may be a read error of a much larger clone one base away. J is TRBJ2-5 and V is TRBV14, with D unresolved. In germline, CDR1 is SGHDN, CDR2 FVKESK. This CDR3 contains 15 residues. The DNA of the CDR3 is TGTGCCAGCAGCCAAGGTTATCCGCGAAGAGAGTCCCAGTACTTC. This codes for CASSQGYPRRESQYF.

This clonotype was picked up a small number of times. The chain joins TRBV3-1 to TRBJ1-1; D not resolved. Trimming took off 6 bases at V and 4 bases at J, with 12 bases between the two ends. CDR3 length: 13 amino acids. CDR1 is LGHDT and CDR2 is YNNKEL in the germline V gene (reference sequence). This CDR3 is CASRGRYGTEAFF. In DNA form, the CDR3 reads TGTGCCAGCAGGGGGAGGTACGGCACTGAAGCTTTCTTT.

This clonotype was seen repeatedly, ten times or more. The chain couples TRBV29-1 to TRBJ2-5, with D perhaps TRBD2 (5 bases). Trimming removed 5 bases from V and 5 bases from J, with 12 bases in between. CDR1 and CDR2 (germline): SQVTM, ANQGSEA. This CDR3 comprises 12 residues. CDR3: CSVQDFLETQYF. CDR3 bases: TGCAGCGTTCAGGACTTTTTGGAGACCCAGTACTTC. Full variable domain (outside the CDR3, taken from reference TRBV29-1 and TRBJ2-5): SAVISQKPSRDICQRGTSLTIQCQVDSQVTMMFWYRQQPGQSLTLIATANQGSEATYESGFVIDKFPISRPNLTFSTLTVSNMSPEDSSIYLCSVQDFLETQYFGPGTRLLVL.

This clonotype was seen repeatedly, ten times or more. This chain joins TRBV5-8 and TRBJ2-5, with 7 bases fitting TRBD1. The CDR3 sequence is 14 residues long. Trimming at V came to 2 bases and at J to 5 bases, leaving 6 bases not matched to a gene. Germline V gene data show CDR1 as SGHTS and CDR2 as YDEGEE. The CDR3: CASSFTGVDETQYF. The CDR3 DNA reads TGTGCCAGCAGCTTCACAGGGGTTGATGAGACCCAGTACTTC.

This sequence joins TRBV29-1 and TRBJ2-7, with 10 positions matching TRBD2. Germline V gene sequence: CDR1 SQVTM, CDR2 ANQGSEA. The CDR3 extends over 15 amino acids. Trimming cost V 4 bases and J 3 bases; bases outside gene matches: 9. This CDR3 reads CSVAVGLAFSYEQYF. CDR3 DNA: TGCAGCGTTGCGGTGGGACTAGCGTTTAGCTACGAGCAGTACTTC.

This chain links TRBV30 with TRBJ1-5, with D possibly matching TRBD1 (6 bases). CDR3 length equals 13 residues. The germline V and J ends were trimmed by 1 base and 5 bases, with 9 bases remaining between them. CDR1 and CDR2 (germline): GTSNPN, SVGIG (reference sequence). The CDR3 spells CAWSGQDDQPQHF. The CDR3 bases are TGTGCCTGGAGTGGACAGGACGATCAGCCCCAGCATTTT.

The chain has TRBV4-1 and TRBJ1-1, with a tentative D call TRBD1 (5 bases). The ends were cut back, 0 bases at V and 2 bases at J, with 16 bases in the middle. Germline V CDR1 and CDR2: MGHRA, YSYEKL. This CDR3 has 17 residues. CDR3 in DNA: TGCGCCAGCAGCCAAGAAAGGTGGGGCAGGGTAAACACTGAAGCTTTCTTT. Its protein is CASSQERWGRVNTEAFF.

This clonotype has ten or more counts. V is TRBV2 and J is TRBJ1-1, with a weak D call TRBD1 (5 bases). Trimming stripped 3 bases from V and 0 bases from J, with 11 bases between. The germline CDR1 and CDR2 sequences are SNHLY and FYNNEI. This CDR3 spans 15 amino acids. The CDR3 protein is CASSDMGVVNTEAFF. As DNA, the CDR3 is TGTGCCAGCAGTGACATGGGGGTTGTGAACACTGAAGCTTTCTTT.

The rearrangement links TRBV20-1 to TRBJ1-1; D is unresolved. Trimming shortened V by 2 bases and J by 1 base, and 20 bases separated the two germline ends. Germline CDR1 and CDR2: DFQATT and SNEGSKA (reference sequence). This CDR3 contains 17 residues. The CDR3 protein is CSARSWAGLSPNTEAFF. DNA for the CDR3: TGCAGTGCTAGATCCTGGGCAGGACTATCGCCGAACACTGAAGCTTTCTTT.

The chain recombines TRBV7-9 with TRBJ2-5; 8 bases are a match to TRBD2. The length of the CDR3 is 17 residues. Germline values: CDR1 SEHNR, CDR2 FQNEAQ (reference sequence). V lost 5 bases, J lost 4 bases, and 15 bases stayed unmatched. This chain's CDR3 is CASSVRTGGSGRETQYF. In DNA, the CDR3 is TGTGCCAGCAGCGTCCGGACGGGCGGGAGCGGGAGAGAGACCCAGTACTTC.

This rearrangement joins TRBV10-3 to TRBJ2-7; no clear D. This CDR3 has 13 residues. Germline V gene sequence: CDR1 ENHRY, CDR2 SYGVKD. V dropped 4 bases and J dropped 9 bases, with 16 bases sitting between them. DNA of the CDR3: TGTGCCATCAGTGCCTTGGGCACAGATACGCAGTACTTC. It encodes CAISALGTDTQYF.

This clonotype was recorded a few times. The chain employs TRBV13 and TRBJ2-5; 7 bases align to TRBD1. This CDR3 has 21 residues. V was clipped by 2 bases and J by 0 bases; unmatched bases: 21. From germline, CDR1 is PRHDT and CDR2 FYEKMQ (reference sequence). The CDR3 sequence is CASSLLSAPRDSNKYQETQYF. CDR3 nucleotide sequence: TGTGCCAGCAGCTTACTATCCGCACCCCGGGACAGCAATAAGTACCAAGAGACCCAGTACTTC.

This clonotype showed up many times. This chain connects TRBV6-5 to TRBJ2-7; D unclear. Trimming removed 5 bases from V and 0 bases from J, with 14 bases in between. The germline V gene encodes CDR1 MNHEY and CDR2 SVGAGI. The CDR3 has 15 amino acids. The CDR3 here is CASSRELVGSYEQYF. CDR3 nucleotide sequence: TGTGCCAGCAGTCGAGAGCTCGTGGGCTCCTACGAGCAGTACTTC.

The J gene is TRBJ2-5, the V gene TRBV20-1, with D tentatively TRBD1 or TRBD2 (5 bases each). The V gene lost 4 bases and the J gene lost 5 bases, with 26 bases spanning the gap. CDR1 and CDR2 from the germline V gene are DFQATT and SNEGSKA (reference sequence). The CDR3 spans 17 residues. CDR3 coding DNA: TGCAGTGCTACCAGCCAAGTTTCAGGACTGGGGCGGGAGACCCAGTACTTC. Translating it yields CSATSQVSGLGRETQYF.

As regards this clonotype: A read error is possible here, since a much larger clone lies one base away. This chain joins TRBV15 and TRBJ2-5; D is unresolved. CDR3 size: 14 residues. Germline loops: CDR1 LNHNV, CDR2 YYDKDF (reference sequence). V was trimmed by 10 bases and J by 5 bases, leaving 20 bases between them. Here the CDR3 reads CASSYSGPLETQYF. The DNA of the CDR3 is TGTGCCAGCAGTTACTCGGGTCCGTTGGAGACCCAGTACTTC.

The chain combines TRBV18 with TRBJ1-5; D unclear. This CDR3 comprises 13 residues. Trimming stripped 1 base from V and 5 bases from J, with 6 bases between. Per the germline V gene, CDR1 is KGHSH and CDR2 is LQKENI. The CDR3 region has the DNA TGTGCCAGCTCACCACGATTCGATCAGCCCCAGCATTTT. Protein sequence: CASSPRFDQPQHF.

In this sample, this clonotype turned up many times. The chain couples TRBV24-1 to TRBJ2-7; 7 bases are a match to TRBD1. The CDR3 runs 14 residues. J lost 6 bases, V lost 7 bases, and 11 bases had no gene match. Germline V gene data show CDR1 as KGHDR and CDR2 as SFDVKD. The CDR3 DNA is TGTGCCACCAGCGCTGACAGGGTGCTGTCCGAGCAGTACTTC. It yields the protein CATSADRVLSEQYF.

This clonotype was recorded at least ten times. The CDR3, as DNA: TGTGCCAGCAGCCCTGGACAGGAAGATTCTAACTATGGCTACACCTTC. Translating gives CASSPGQEDSNYGYTF. The V gene is TRBV7-6, the J gene TRBJ1-2; 7 bases map to TRBD1. The J segment lost 0 bases and the V segment lost 5 bases, leaving 9 bases of the junction unmatched. CDR1 and CDR2 (germline): SGHVS, FNYEAQ. CDR3 size: 16 residues.

This clonotype was seen once. CDR3: CASSARGISDNYEQYF. The CDR3 nucleotides are TGTGCCAGCAGTGCTAGGGGGATTTCGGACAACTACGAGCAGTACTTC. V and J are TRBV7-9 and TRBJ2-7; tentatively, D is TRBD1 (6 bases). The CDR3 runs 16 residues. V was cut by 6 bases and J by 3 bases, with 21 bases left in between. CDR1 and CDR2 (germline): SEHNR, FQNEAQ (reference sequence). Full variable domain (outside the CDR3, taken from reference TRBV7-9 and TRBJ2-7): DTGVSQNPRHKITKRGQNVTFRCDPISEHNRLYWYRQTLGQGPEFLTYFQNEAQLEKSRLLSDRFSAERPKGSFSTLEIQRTEQGDSAMYLCASSARGISDNYEQYFGPGTRLTVT.

This clonotype was seen many times. This chain uses TRBV2 with TRBJ1-1, with a weak D call TRBD1 (5 bases). The CDR3 is 16 amino acids. V was cut by 1 base and J by 1 base, with 13 bases left in between. In germline, CDR1 is SNHLY, CDR2 FYNNEI. The CDR3 region is CASSEVAGLGNTEAFF. As DNA, the CDR3 is TGTGCCAGCAGTGAAGTAGCAGGGTTGGGGAACACTGAAGCTTTCTTT. The full variable domain, its missing parts supplied by reference TRBV2 and TRBJ1-1, is EPEVTQTPSHQVTQMGQEVILRCVPISNHLYFYWYRQILGQKVEFLVSFYNNEISEKSEIFDDQFSVERPDGSNFTLKIRSTKLEDSAMYFCASSEVAGLGNTEAFFGQGTRLTVV.

A few counts support this clonotype. The chain couples TRBV2 to TRBJ1-2; TRBD1 agrees at 9 bases. Germline trimming cut 8 bases from V and 0 bases from J; bases unmatched to any gene: 16. The CDR3 has 18 residues. Germline V CDR1 and CDR2: SNHLY, FYNNEI. The CDR3 loop is CASGGNPQGARANYGYTF. CDR3 in DNA: TGTGCCAGCGGAGGGAACCCACAGGGGGCGCGGGCTAACTATGGCTACACCTTC.

The chain recombines TRBV10-3 with TRBJ2-7, with D tentatively TRBD2 (6 bases). Trimming left V 11 bases short and J 3 bases short, with 14 bases between. This CDR3 spans 12 amino acids. The germline V gene has CDR1 ENHRY and CDR2 SYGVKD. The CDR3 sequence: CAGSGVLYEQYF. For the CDR3, the DNA is TGTGCCGGATCGGGAGTCCTCTACGAGCAGTACTTC.

In its sample, this clonotype was seen many times. This chain uses TRBV10-3 with TRBJ1-6; no reliable D call. Trimming took 0 bases from V and 7 from J, leaving 13 bases between them. The CDR3 sequence is 16 residues long. Germline V gene sequence: CDR1 ENHRY, CDR2 SYGVKD. CDR3 nucleotide sequence: TGTGCCATCAGTGAGTCCCCGATCCGATCCAATTCACCCCTCCACTTT. This codes for CAISESPIRSNSPLHF.

On this clonotype: A read error may account for a junction end that differs from germline. This chain joins TRBV6-6 and TRBJ1-1; the D gene is possibly TRBD1 (5 bases). CDR1 is MNHNY and CDR2 is SVGAGI in the germline V gene (reference sequence). The CDR3 totals 9 residues. The CDR3: CASRIREGF. CDR3 nucleotide sequence: TGTGCCAGCAGGATCAGGGAGGGCTTT.